This T cell receptor beta chain stems from a study of blood T cell repertoires in COVID-19. Study summary: Samples taken during acute and convalescent COVID-19 were collected in the United States, Italy and Spain.

Enrolled through a virtual design, the participants were between about 18 and 89 years of age and came from around 25 US areas. Cohort 3 donors were reported recovered after two negative PCRs, clearance, or symptom resolution. This CDR3 has 15 residues. Per the germline V gene, CDR1 is LGHDT and CDR2 is YNNKEL (reference sequence). V lost 2 bases and J lost 6; bases outside the gene matches: 9. TCRdb's table, derived via immunoSEQ multiplex PCR, lists solely in-frame clones and lacks some. The sample has about 300,000 clones, 80% to 95% seen once. This TCR was recovered from a woman in her 30s who had recovered from COVID-19. This chain uses TRBV3-1 (or the pseudogene TRBV3-2) with TRBJ2-7; 8 positions match TRBD1. Sequences were obtained from PBMCs or T cells enriched from blood (not recorded which). The CDR3: CASSQLGQGAAEQYF. Written as DNA, the CDR3 is TGTGCCAGCAGCCAATTGGGCCAGGGGGCCGCCGAGCAGTACTTC.